The 9 T cell receptor beta chains given below trace back to one sample, sequenced in a study of T cell changes during pregnancy in multiple sclerosis. Measured with immunoSEQ multiplex PCR; TCRdb has only the in-frame clones, and not every one. Here the sample spans 90,000 or so clones, under 95% being singletons. Specimen: peripheral blood, collected in the first trimester of pregnancy. Every receptor here comes from a female donor with multiple sclerosis, enrolled in a pregnancy study.

The genes are TRBV30 and TRBJ2-1; 11 bases are shared with TRBD2. Germline CDR1 reads GTSNPN; CDR2 reads SVGIG (reference sequence). Trimming removed 0 bases from V and 0 bases from J; junction bases left unmatched: 1. CDR3 length: 16 residues. The CDR3 nucleotides are TGTGCCTGGAGTGTACTAGCGGGAGTCTCCTACAATGAGCAGTTCTTC. Translation: CAWSVLAGVSYNEQFF.

The V call is TRBV19, the J call TRBJ2-1; D is perhaps TRBD2 (6 bases). V lost 3 bases and J 5 bases, leaving 8 bases between the germline ends. The CDR3 runs to 13 residues. Germline lookup yields CDR1 LNHDA and CDR2 SQIVND (reference sequence). The CDR3 loop is CASSMGGDNEQFF. For the CDR3, the DNA is TGTGCCAGTAGTATGGGGGGAGACAATGAGCAGTTCTTC.

The CDR3 bases are TGTGCCAGCAGAGGAGACAGGGTTACGAATCAGCCCCAGCATTTT. Protein sequence: CASRGDRVTNQPQHF. The chain links TRBV6-1 to TRBJ1-5; 7 bases line up with TRBD1. The ends lost 6 bases at V and 4 bases at J; junction bases unmatched: 9. Germline-derived CDR1 and CDR2 are MNHNS and SASEGT. The CDR3 runs to 15 residues.

J is TRBJ2-3 and V is TRBV4-3; possibly TRBD2 for D (6 bases). The CDR3 spans 16 residues. The ends were cut back, 3 bases at V and 0 bases at J, with 13 bases in the middle. Germline V gives CDR1 LGHNA, CDR2 YSLEER. CDR3 loop: CASSHGSEGSTDTQYF. The DNA of the CDR3 is TGCGCCAGCAGCCATGGGTCGGAGGGGAGCACAGATACGCAGTATTTT.

The V and J genes are TRBV29-1 and TRBJ1-2; TRBD1 matches at 7 bases. The CDR3 sequence is 13 residues long. After removal of 5 bases from V and 8 bases from J, the junction contained 11 bases not matched to a gene. Germline V gives CDR1 SQVTM, CDR2 ANQGSEA. The CDR3 DNA is TGCAGCGTTCAACGACAGGGCAGCGGAGGCTACACCTTC. Its protein product is CSVQRQGSGGYTF.

The table lists this clone with a count of one. The chain employs TRBV7-3 and TRBJ2-2; D not certain. V lost 6 bases, J lost 0 bases, and 8 bases lay in between. The CDR3 spans 14 residues. Germline-derived CDR1 and CDR2 are SGHTA and FQGTGA. The chain's CDR3 is CASSSPPNTGELFF. The CDR3 DNA follows: TGTGCCAGCAGTAGCCCCCCGAACACCGGGGAGCTGTTTTTT.

The genes are TRBV5-6 and TRBJ2-6, with D possibly matching TRBD1 (6 bases). Germline CDR1 is SGHDT and CDR2 is YYEEEE. This CDR3 has 14 residues. V dropped 4 bases and J dropped 3 bases, with 8 bases sitting between them. The CDR3 sequence is CASSQGYGANVLTF. The CDR3 DNA reads TGTGCCAGCAGCCAGGGGTATGGGGCCAACGTCCTGACTTTC.

This chain connects TRBV30 to TRBJ2-5, with D unclear. The CDR3 is 13 residues long. Germline V gene data show CDR1 as GTSNPN and CDR2 as SVGIG (reference sequence). Trimming removed 2 bases from V and 3 bases from J, with 10 bases in between. The CDR3 loop is CAWSLVQKETQYF. The CDR3 nucleotides read TGTGCCTGGAGTCTGGTTCAGAAAGAGACCCAGTACTTC.

The chain joins TRBV30 to TRBJ2-7, with D possibly being TRBD2 (6 bases). Germline loops: CDR1 GTSNPN, CDR2 SVGIG (reference sequence). V lost 5 bases and J lost 9, with 23 bases in between. The CDR3 totals 14 residues. The CDR3 coding sequence is TGTGCCTGGTCTCGGTCCGGACTAAGTACGAGGCAGTACTTC. This translates into CAWSRSGLSTRQYF.